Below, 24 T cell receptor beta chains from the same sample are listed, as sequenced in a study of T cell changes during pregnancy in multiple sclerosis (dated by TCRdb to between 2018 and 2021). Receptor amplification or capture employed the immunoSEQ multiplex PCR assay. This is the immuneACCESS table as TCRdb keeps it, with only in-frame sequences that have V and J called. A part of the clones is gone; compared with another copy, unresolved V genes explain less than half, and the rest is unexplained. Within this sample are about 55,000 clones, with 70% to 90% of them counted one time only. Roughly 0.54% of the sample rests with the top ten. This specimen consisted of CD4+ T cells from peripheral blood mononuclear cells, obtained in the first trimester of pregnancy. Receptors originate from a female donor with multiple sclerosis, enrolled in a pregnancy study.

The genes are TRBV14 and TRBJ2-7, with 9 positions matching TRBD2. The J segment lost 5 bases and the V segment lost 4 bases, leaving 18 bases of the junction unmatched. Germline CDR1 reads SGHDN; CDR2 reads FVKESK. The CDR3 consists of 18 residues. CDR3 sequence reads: CASSPIWGREGLSDEQYF. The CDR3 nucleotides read TGTGCCAGCAGCCCTATTTGGGGGCGGGAGGGCCTATCTGACGAGCAGTACTTC. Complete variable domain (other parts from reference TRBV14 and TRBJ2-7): EAGVTQFPSHSVIEKGQTVTLRCDPISGHDNLYWYRRVMGKEIKFLLHFVKESKQDESGMPNNRFLAERTGGTYSTLKVQPAELEDSGVYFCASSPIWGREGLSDEQYFGPGTRLTVT.

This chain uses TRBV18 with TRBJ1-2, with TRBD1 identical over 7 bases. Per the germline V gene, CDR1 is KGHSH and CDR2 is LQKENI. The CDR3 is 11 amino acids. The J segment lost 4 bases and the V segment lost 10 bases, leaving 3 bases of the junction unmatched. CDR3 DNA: TGTGCCACCACAGGGGCCTATGGCTACACCTTC. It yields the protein CATTGAYGYTF.

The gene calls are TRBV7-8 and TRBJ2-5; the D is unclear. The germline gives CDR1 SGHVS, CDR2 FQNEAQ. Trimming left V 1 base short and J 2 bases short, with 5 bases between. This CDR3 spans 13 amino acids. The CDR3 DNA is TGTGCCAGCAGCTTAGTCGTTCAAGAGACCCAGTACTTC. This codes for CASSLVVQETQYF. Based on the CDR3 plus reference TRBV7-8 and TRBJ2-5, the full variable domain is GAGVSQSPRYKVAKRGQDVALRCDPISGHVSLFWYQQALGQGPEFLTYFQNEAQLDKSGLPSDRFFAERPEGSVSTLKIQRTQQEDSAVYLCASSLVVQETQYFGPGTRLLVL.

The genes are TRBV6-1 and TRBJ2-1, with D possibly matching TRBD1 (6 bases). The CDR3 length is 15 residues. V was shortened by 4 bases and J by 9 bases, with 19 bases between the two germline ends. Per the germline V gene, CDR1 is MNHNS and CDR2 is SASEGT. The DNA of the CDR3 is TGTGCCAGCAGTGCGGGACACACGAAGGTTGGTGAGCAGTTCTTC. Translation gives CASSAGHTKVGEQFF.

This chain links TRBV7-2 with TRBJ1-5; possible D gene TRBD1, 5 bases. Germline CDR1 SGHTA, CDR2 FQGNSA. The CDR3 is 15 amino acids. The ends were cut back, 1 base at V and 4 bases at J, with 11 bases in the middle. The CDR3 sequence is CASSLVRQLNQPQHF. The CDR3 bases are TGTGCCAGCAGCTTAGTACGACAGCTAAATCAGCCCCAGCATTTT.

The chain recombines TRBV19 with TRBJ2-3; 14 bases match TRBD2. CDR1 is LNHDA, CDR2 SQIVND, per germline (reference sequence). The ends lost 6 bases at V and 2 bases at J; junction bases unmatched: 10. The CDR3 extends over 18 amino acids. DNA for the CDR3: TGTGCCAGTAGCCGGGGACTAGCGGGAGTCCGGGACACAGATACGCAGTATTTT. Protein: CASSRGLAGVRDTDTQYF.

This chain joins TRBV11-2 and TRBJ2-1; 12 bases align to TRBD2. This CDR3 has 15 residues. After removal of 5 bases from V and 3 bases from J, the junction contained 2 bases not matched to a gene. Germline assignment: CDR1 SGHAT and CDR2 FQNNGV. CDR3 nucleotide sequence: TGTGCCAGCAGCCTAGCGGGAGGGGACTACAATGAGCAGTTCTTC. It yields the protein CASSLAGGDYNEQFF. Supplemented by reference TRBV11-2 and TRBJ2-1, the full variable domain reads EAGVAQSPRYKIIEKRQSVAFWCNPISGHATLYWYQQILGQGPKLLIQFQNNGVVDDSQLPKDRFSAERLKGVDSTLKIQPAKLEDSAVYLCASSLAGGDYNEQFFGPGTRLTVL.

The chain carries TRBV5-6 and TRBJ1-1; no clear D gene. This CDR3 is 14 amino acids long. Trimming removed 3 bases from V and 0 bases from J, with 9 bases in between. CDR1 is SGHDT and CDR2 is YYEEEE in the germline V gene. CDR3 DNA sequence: TGTGCCAGCAGCTCCCCGGGATTGAACACTGAAGCTTTCTTT. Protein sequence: CASSSPGLNTEAFF. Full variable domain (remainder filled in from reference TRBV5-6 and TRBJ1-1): DAGVTQSPTHLIKTRGQQVTLRCSPKSGHDTVSWYQQALGQGPQFIFQYYEEEERQRGNFPDRFSGHQFPNYSSELNVNALLLGDSALYLCASSSPGLNTEAFFGQGTRLTVV.

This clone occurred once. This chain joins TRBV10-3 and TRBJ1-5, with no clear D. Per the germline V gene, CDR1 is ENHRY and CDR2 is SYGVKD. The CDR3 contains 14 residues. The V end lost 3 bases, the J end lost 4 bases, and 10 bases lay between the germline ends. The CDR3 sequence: CAISDFGRNQPQHF. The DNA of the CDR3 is TGTGCCATCAGTGATTTCGGGAGGAATCAGCCCCAGCATTTT.

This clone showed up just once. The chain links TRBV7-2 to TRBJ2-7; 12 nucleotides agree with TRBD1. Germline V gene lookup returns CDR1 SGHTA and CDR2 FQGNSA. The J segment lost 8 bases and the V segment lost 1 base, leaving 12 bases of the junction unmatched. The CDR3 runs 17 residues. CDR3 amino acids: CASSLGGWGQGASQQYF. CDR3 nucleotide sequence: TGTGCCAGCAGCTTAGGGGGGTGGGGACAGGGGGCTTCTCAGCAGTACTTC.

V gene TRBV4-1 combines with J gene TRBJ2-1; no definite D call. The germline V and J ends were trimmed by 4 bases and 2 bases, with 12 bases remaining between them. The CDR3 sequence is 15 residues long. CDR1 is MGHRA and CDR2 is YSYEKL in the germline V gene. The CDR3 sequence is CASSLLTHPYNEQFF. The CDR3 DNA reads TGCGCCAGCAGCCTATTGACTCACCCCTACAATGAGCAGTTCTTC.

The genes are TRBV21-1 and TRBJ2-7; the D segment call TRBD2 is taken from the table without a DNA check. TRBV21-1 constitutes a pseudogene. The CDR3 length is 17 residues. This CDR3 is CASSKRRRLAEKYEQYF. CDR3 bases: TGTGCCAGCAGCAAAAGGCGAAGACTAGCGGAAAAATACGAGCAGTACTTC.

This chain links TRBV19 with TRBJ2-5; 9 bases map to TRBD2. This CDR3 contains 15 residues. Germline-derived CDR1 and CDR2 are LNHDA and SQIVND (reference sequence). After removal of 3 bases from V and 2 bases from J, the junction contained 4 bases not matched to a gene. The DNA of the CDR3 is TGTGCCAGTAGTATCAGGCGGGGGGGACAAGAGACCCAGTACTTC. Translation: CASSIRRGGQETQYF.

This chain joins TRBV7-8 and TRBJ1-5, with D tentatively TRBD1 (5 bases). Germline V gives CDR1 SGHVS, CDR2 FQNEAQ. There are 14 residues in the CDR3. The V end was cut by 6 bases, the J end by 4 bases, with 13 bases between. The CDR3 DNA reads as TGTGCCAGCAGATCCGGGGGGTTAAATCAGCCCCAGCATTTT. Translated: CASRSGGLNQPQHF.

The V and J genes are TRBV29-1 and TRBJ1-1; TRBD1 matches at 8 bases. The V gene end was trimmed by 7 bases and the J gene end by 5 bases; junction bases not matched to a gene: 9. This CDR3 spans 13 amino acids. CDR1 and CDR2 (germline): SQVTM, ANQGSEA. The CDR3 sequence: CSARTGPGTEAFF. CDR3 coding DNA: TGCAGCGCTAGGACAGGGCCAGGGACTGAAGCTTTCTTT.

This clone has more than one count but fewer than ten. Written as DNA, the CDR3 is TGTGCCATCGCGGCCTCAGACAGGGGGAACACTGAAGCTTTCTTT. Amino acids: CAIAASDRGNTEAFF. The chain uses TRBV10-3 and TRBJ1-1; 8 bases map to TRBD1. The CDR3 has 15 residues. The germline V gene has CDR1 ENHRY and CDR2 SYGVKD. V lost 8 bases to trimming and J lost 1 base; unmatched junction nucleotides: 9.

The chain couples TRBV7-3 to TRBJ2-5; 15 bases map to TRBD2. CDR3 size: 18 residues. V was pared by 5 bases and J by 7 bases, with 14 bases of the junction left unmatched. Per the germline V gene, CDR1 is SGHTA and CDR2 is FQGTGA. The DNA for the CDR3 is TGTGCCAGCAGCATGGGACTAGCGGGAGGACTCGTTGACGGGACCCAGTACTTC. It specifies CASSMGLAGGLVDGTQYF.

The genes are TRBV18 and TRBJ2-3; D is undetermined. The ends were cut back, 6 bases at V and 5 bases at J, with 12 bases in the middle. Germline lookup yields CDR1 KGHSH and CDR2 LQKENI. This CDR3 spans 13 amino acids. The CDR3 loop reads CASSQNPGDTQYF. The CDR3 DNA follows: TGTGCCAGCTCCCAGAACCCGGGAGATACGCAGTATTTT.

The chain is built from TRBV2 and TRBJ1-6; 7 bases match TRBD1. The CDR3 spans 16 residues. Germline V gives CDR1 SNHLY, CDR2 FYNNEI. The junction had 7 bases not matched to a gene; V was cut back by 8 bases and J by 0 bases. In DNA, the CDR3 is TGTGCCAGCCGGGACAGTAGTGGCTCCTATAATTCACCCCTCCACTTT. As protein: CASRDSSGSYNSPLHF.

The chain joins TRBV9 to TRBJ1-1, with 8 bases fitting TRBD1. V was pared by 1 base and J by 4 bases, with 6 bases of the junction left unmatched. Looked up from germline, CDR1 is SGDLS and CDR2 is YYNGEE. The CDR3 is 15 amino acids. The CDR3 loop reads CASSVLQGASTEAFF. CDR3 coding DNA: TGTGCCAGCAGCGTACTTCAGGGGGCGAGCACTGAAGCTTTCTTT.

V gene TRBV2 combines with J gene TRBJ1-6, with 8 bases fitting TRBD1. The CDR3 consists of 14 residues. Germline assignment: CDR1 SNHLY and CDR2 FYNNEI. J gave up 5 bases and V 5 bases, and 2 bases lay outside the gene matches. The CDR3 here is CASSPTGDNSPLHF. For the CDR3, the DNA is TGTGCCAGCAGTCCGACAGGGGATAATTCACCCCTCCACTTT. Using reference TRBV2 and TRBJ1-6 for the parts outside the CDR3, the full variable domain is EPEVTQTPSHQVTQMGQEVILRCVPISNHLYFYWYRQILGQKVEFLVSFYNNEISEKSEIFDDQFSVERPDGSNFTLKIRSTKLEDSAMYFCASSPTGDNSPLHFGNGTRLTVT.

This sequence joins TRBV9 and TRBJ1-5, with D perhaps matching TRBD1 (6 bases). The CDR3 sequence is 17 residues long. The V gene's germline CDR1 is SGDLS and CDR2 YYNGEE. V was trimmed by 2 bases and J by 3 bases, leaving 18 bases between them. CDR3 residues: CASSVRNRVGVNQPQHF. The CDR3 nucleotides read TGTGCCAGCAGCGTCAGGAACAGGGTGGGGGTCAATCAGCCCCAGCATTTT.

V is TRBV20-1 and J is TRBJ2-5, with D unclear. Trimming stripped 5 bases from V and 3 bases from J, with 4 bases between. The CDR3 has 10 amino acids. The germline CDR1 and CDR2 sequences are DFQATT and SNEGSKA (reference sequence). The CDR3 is CSAAKETQYF. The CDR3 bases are TGCAGTGCTGCTAAAGAGACCCAGTACTTC.

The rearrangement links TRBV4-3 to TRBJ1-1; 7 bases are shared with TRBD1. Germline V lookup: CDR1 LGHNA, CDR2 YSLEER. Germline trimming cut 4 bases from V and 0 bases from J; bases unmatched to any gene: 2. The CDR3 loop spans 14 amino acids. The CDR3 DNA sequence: TGCGCCAGCAGCCCTGACAGGGTGAACACTGAAGCTTTCTTT. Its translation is CASSPDRVNTEAFF.